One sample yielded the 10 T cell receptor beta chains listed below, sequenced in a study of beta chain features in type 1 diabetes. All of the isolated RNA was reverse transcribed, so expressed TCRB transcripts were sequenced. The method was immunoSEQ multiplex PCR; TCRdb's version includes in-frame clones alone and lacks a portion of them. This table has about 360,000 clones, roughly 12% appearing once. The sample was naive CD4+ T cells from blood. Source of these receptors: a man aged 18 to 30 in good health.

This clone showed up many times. The DNA for the CDR3 is TGTGCCAGCAGCCGGGGACCGGGCGGGGAGTTGGAGACCCAGTACTTC. Translating gives CASSRGPGGELETQYF. V usage is TRBV5-4 and J usage is TRBJ2-5, with a possible D match to TRBD2 (6 bases). This CDR3 is built from 16 residues. V was pared by 4 bases and J by 5 bases, with 21 bases between. CDR1 is SGHNT, CDR2 YYREEE, per germline (reference sequence).

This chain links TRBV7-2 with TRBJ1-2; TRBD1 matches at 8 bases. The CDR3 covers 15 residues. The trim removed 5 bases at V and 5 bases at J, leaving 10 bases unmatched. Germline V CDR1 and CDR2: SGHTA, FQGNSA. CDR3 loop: CASSPPPTGVYGYTF. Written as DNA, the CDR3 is TGTGCCAGCAGCCCTCCACCGACAGGGGTATATGGCTACACCTTC.

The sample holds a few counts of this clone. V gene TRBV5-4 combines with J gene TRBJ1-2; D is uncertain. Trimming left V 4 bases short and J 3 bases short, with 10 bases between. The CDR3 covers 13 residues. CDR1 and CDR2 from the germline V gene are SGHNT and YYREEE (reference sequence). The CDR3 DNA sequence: TGTGCCAGCAGCCCTCCCGGTTACTATGGCTACACCTTC. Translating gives CASSPPGYYGYTF. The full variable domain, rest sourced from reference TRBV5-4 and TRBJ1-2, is ETGVTQSPTHLIKTRGQQVTLRCSSQSGHNTVSWYQQALGQGPQFIFQYYREEENGRGNFPPRFSGLQFPNYSSELNVNALELDDSALYLCASSPPGYYGYTFGSGTRLTVV.

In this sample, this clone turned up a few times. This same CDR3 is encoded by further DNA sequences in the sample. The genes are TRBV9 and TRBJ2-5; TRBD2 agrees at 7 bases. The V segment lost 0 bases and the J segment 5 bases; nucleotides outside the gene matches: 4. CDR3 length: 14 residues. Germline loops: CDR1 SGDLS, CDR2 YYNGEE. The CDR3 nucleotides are TGTGCCAGCAGCGTAGGACTAGCTGGTGAGACCCAGTACTTC. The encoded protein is CASSVGLAGETQYF.

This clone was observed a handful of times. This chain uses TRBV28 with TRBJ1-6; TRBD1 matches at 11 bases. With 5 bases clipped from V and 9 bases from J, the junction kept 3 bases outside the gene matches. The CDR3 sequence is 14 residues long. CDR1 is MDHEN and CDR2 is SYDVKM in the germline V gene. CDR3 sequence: CASSQDRGPSPLHF. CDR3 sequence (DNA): TGTGCCAGCAGTCAGGACAGGGGGCCTTCACCCCTCCACTTT.

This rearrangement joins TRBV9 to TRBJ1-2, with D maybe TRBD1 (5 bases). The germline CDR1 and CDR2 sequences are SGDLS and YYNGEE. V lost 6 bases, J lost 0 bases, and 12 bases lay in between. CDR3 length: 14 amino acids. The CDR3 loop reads CASTDSPANYGYTF. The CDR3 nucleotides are TGTGCCAGCACCGACAGCCCTGCTAACTATGGCTACACCTTC.

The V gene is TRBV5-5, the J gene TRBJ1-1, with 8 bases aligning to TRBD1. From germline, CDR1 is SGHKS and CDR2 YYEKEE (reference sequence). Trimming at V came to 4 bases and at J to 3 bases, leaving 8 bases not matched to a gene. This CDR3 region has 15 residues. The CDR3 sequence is CASSPGQGRDTEAFF. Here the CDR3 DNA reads TGTGCCAGCAGCCCCGGACAGGGAAGGGACACTGAAGCTTTCTTT.

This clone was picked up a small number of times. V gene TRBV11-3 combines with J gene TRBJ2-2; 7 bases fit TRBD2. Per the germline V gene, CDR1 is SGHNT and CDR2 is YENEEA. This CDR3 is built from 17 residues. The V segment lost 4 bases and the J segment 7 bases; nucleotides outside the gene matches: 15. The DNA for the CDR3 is TGTGCCAGCAGCTCCGGGGCGGGAGCGGGACCCAGCGGGGAGCTGTTTTTT. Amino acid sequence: CASSSGAGAGPSGELFF.

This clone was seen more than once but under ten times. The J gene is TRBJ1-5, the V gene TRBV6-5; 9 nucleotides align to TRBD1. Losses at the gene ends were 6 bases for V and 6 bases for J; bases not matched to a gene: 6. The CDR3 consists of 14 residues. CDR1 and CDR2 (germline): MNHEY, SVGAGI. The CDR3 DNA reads TGTGCCAGCAGCCGGGACAGGGCTAGTCAGCCCCAGCATTTT. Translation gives CASSRDRASQPQHF.

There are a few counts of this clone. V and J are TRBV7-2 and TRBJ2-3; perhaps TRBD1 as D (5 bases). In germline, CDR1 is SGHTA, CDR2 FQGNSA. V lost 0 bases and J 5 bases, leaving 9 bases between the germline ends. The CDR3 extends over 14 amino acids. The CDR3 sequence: CASSLAGAVDTQYF. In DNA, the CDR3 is TGTGCCAGCAGCTTAGCAGGGGCTGTAGATACGCAGTATTTT.